The 32 T cell receptor beta chains below were found in one sample sequenced in a study of blood T cell repertoires in COVID-19. TCRdb keeps only in-frame clones here, not all; method: immunoSEQ multiplex PCR. The top ten hold roughly a tenth of the sample, which has about 200,000 clones, 70% to 90% seen once. The source material was peripheral blood. The receptor set was obtained from a woman of 80 years or more with acute or convalescent COVID-19.

The chain carries TRBV12-5 and TRBJ2-1; tentative D call: TRBD1 (7 bases). The CDR3 is 17 amino acids. Trimming took 0 bases from V and 10 from J, leaving 22 bases between them. CDR1 is LGHNT, CDR2 FRNRAP, per germline. The CDR3 DNA is TGTGCTAGTGGTTTGGTCGGGACAGCGGGTCATACGGGCGAGCAGTTCTTC. Translating gives CASGLVGTAGHTGEQFF.

This clone was seen once. The J gene is TRBJ1-3, the V gene TRBV27; TRBD1 aligns across 7 bases. This CDR3 is 17 amino acids long. The V gene's germline CDR1 is MNHEY and CDR2 SMNVEV (reference sequence). After removal of 5 bases from V and 4 bases from J, the junction contained 14 bases not matched to a gene. The CDR3 DNA reads as TGTGCCAGCAGTACACTCCGACAGGGAAATTCCGGAAACACCATATATTTT. This gives the protein CASSTLRQGNSGNTIYF.

The chain's CDR3 is CASSPPPGGDTEAFF. CDR3 bases: TGTGCCAGTAGTCCACCGCCGGGGGGGGACACTGAAGCTTTCTTT. This rearrangement joins TRBV19 to TRBJ1-1; weak D call: TRBD1 (5 bases). V shed 5 bases and J shed 3 bases, with 16 bases lying between them. CDR3 size: 15 residues. Germline V lookup: CDR1 LNHDA, CDR2 SQIVND (reference sequence).

This chain uses TRBV12-3 or TRBV12-4 with TRBJ2-1; a weak D match, TRBD1 (6 bases). This CDR3 comprises 13 residues. Trimming took off 5 bases at V and 9 bases at J, with 14 bases between the two ends. DNA for the CDR3: TGTGCCAGCAGTACTCAGACAGGTGGTGAGCAGTTCTTC. This sequence encodes CASSTQTGGEQFF.

The chain links TRBV5-1 to TRBJ2-1, with a tentative D call TRBD2 (6 bases). CDR1 is SGHRS, CDR2 YFSETQ, per germline. The CDR3 spans 13 residues. Trimming removed 2 bases from V and 7 bases from J, with 10 bases in between. CDR3 protein: CASSFWGDNEQFF. DNA for the CDR3: TGCGCCAGCAGCTTTTGGGGGGATAATGAGCAGTTCTTC.

This rearrangement joins TRBV19 to TRBJ2-3; 12 bases agree with TRBD2. CDR3 size: 16 residues. Germline CDR1 and CDR2: LNHDA and SQIVND (reference sequence). Trimming at V came to 6 bases and at J to 2 bases, leaving 6 bases not matched to a gene. The CDR3 coding sequence is TGTGCCAGTAGCGGAGGACTAGCGGGGACCACAGATACGCAGTATTTT. Residues: CASSGGLAGTTDTQYF.

V and J are TRBV7-6 and TRBJ1-1, with D perhaps TRBD1 (5 bases). The CDR3 is 13 residues long. Germline CDR1 reads SGHVS; CDR2 reads FNYEAQ. V was pared by 5 bases and J by 3 bases, with 10 bases between. The CDR3 region has the DNA TGTGCCAGCAGCAACGGGGGAGACACTGAAGCTTTCTTT. Translating it yields CASSNGGDTEAFF.

This clone has just a few counts. This chain links TRBV19 with TRBJ1-6; D is unclear. Germline CDR1 and CDR2: LNHDA and SQIVND (reference sequence). Deletions cut 0 bases from V and 4 bases from J, with 10 bases between. The CDR3 loop spans 16 amino acids. CDR3 in amino acids: CASSIDAGGYNSPLHF. For the CDR3, the DNA is TGTGCCAGTAGTATAGACGCAGGCGGGTATAATTCACCCCTCCACTTT.

This chain connects TRBV19 to TRBJ1-5, with 7 bases that match TRBD1. CDR3 length: 15 residues. The V gene end was trimmed by 7 bases and the J gene end by 4 bases; junction bases not matched to a gene: 10. Per the germline V gene, CDR1 is LNHDA and CDR2 is SQIVND (reference sequence). The CDR3 sequence: CASNYGTAGNQPQHF. The CDR3 region has the DNA TGTGCCAGTAATTACGGGACAGCCGGAAATCAGCCCCAGCATTTT.

CDR3 in amino acids: CATGQGTGQPQHF. The CDR3 DNA reads as TGTGCCACCGGACAGGGTACGGGTCAGCCCCAGCATTTT. The chain joins TRBV24-1 to TRBJ1-5, with 8 bases fitting TRBD1. CDR1 is KGHDR and CDR2 is SFDVKD in the germline V gene. This CDR3 is built from 13 residues. The V gene end was trimmed by 9 bases and the J gene end by 6 bases; junction bases not matched to a gene: 6.

The V call is TRBV4-3, the J call TRBJ1-1, with D tentatively TRBD1 (5 bases). Trimming took 0 bases from V and 11 from J, leaving 16 bases between them. This CDR3 has 14 amino acids. CDR1 and CDR2 (germline): LGHNA, YSLEER. CDR3 loop: CASSQDLRGGVAFF. In DNA form, the CDR3 reads TGCGCCAGCAGCCAAGATCTGCGGGGGGGGGTGGCTTTCTTT.

This clone was counted only a few times. V and J are TRBV7-6 and TRBJ2-7, with 11 positions matching TRBD1. V was pared by 5 bases and J by 4 bases, with 4 bases of the junction left unmatched. The germline V gene has CDR1 SGHVS and CDR2 FNYEAQ. The CDR3 is made up of 14 amino acids. The CDR3 reads CASSPGTGGYEQYF. The CDR3 DNA reads as TGTGCCAGCAGCCCCGGGACAGGGGGGTACGAGCAGTACTTC.

This clone was counted between two and nine times. The chain links TRBV28 to TRBJ1-5; TRBD1 is a possible D gene (6 bases). Germline loops: CDR1 MDHEN, CDR2 SYDVKM. V was trimmed by 3 bases and J by 0 bases, leaving 15 bases between them. This CDR3 is 17 amino acids long. The CDR3 protein is CASSLGGPFYSNQPQHF. DNA of the CDR3: TGTGCCAGCAGTTTGGGGGGGCCTTTTTATAGCAATCAGCCCCAGCATTTT.

The rearrangement links TRBV24-1 to TRBJ2-1; the match to TRBD2 covers 14 bases. Germline V gene sequence: CDR1 KGHDR, CDR2 SFDVKD. The V and J ends lost 3 bases and 9 bases, in that order; junction bases with no gene match: 9. The CDR3 has 17 residues. The CDR3 protein is CATSDPRTSGGIPEQFF. The CDR3 nucleotides are TGTGCCACCAGTGATCCCCGGACTAGCGGGGGGATACCTGAGCAGTTCTTC.

J is TRBJ1-2 and V is TRBV19; 7 bases fit TRBD1. V lost 5 bases to trimming and J lost 5 bases; unmatched junction nucleotides: 5. The CDR3 covers 13 residues. Germline CDR1 reads LNHDA; CDR2 reads SQIVND (reference sequence). The CDR3 DNA reads TGTGCCAGTAGTCTTGACAGGGAGTATGGCTACACCTTC. Translation gives CASSLDREYGYTF.

The chain recombines TRBV4-1 with TRBJ1-1; 9 nucleotides line up with TRBD1. Germline V gene lookup returns CDR1 MGHRA and CDR2 YSYEKL. The CDR3 length is 16 residues. V gave up 3 bases and J gave up 5 bases; unmatched junction bases: 10. CDR3 DNA: TGCGCCAGCAGCCAGGGTAGACAGGGGGGGGAGACTGAAGCTTTCTTT. Encoded protein: CASSQGRQGGETEAFF.

The V call is TRBV9, the J call TRBJ2-7, with TRBD2 matching over 9 bases. V shed 0 bases and J 1 base; nucleotides not matched to a gene: 2. CDR3 length: 15 residues. Per germline, CDR1 SGDLS and CDR2 YYNGEE. The CDR3 sequence is CASSVGAGGSYEQYF. CDR3 DNA sequence: TGTGCCAGCAGCGTAGGAGCGGGAGGTTCCTACGAGCAGTACTTC.

This rearrangement joins TRBV30 to TRBJ2-5; 9 positions agree with TRBD1. Unmatched junction bases numbered 3, after V lost 2 bases and J lost 5 bases. The CDR3 loop spans 13 amino acids. Per germline, CDR1 GTSNPN and CDR2 SVGIG (reference sequence). CDR3 residues: CAWSRQGGETQYF. In nucleotides, the CDR3 is TGTGCCTGGAGTCGACAGGGGGGGGAGACCCAGTACTTC.

This chain's CDR3 is CASSLDRLAGGLLREQFF. Here the CDR3 DNA reads TGCGCCAGCAGCTTGGATCGGCTAGCGGGAGGGCTCCTCAGGGAACAGTTCTTC. The chain links TRBV5-1 to TRBJ2-1; the match to TRBD2 covers 12 bases. This CDR3 is 18 amino acids long. J was trimmed by 13 bases and V by 0 bases; bases with no gene match: 17. Germline V CDR1 and CDR2: SGHRS, YFSETQ.

J is TRBJ2-6 and V is TRBV3-1 (or the pseudogene TRBV3-2); unclear D gene. The V gene lost 1 base and the J gene lost 2 bases, with 9 bases spanning the gap. CDR3 length: 16 amino acids. CDR1 and CDR2 (germline): LGHDT, YNNKEL (reference sequence). The CDR3 nucleotides are TGTGCCAGCAGCCAAGGTCCCGTTCCTGGGGCCAACGTCCTGACTTTC. Translation: CASSQGPVPGANVLTF.

The J gene is TRBJ2-1, the V gene TRBV28; D gene unclear. Deletions cut 5 bases from V and 0 bases from J, with 17 bases between. The CDR3 loop spans 17 amino acids. The V gene's germline CDR1 is MDHEN and CDR2 SYDVKM. In DNA, the CDR3 is TGTGCCAGCAGTGCTGATTTAGTCTCAAGCTCCTACAATGAGCAGTTCTTC. Translated: CASSADLVSSSYNEQFF.

The chain uses TRBV11-3 and TRBJ1-1; 8 bases agree with TRBD1. The CDR3 extends over 15 amino acids. V shed 4 bases and J 1 base; nucleotides not matched to a gene: 5. Germline V lookup: CDR1 SGHNT, CDR2 YENEEA. The CDR3 sequence is CASSSYDRGNTEAFF. CDR3 nucleotides: TGTGCCAGCAGCTCCTACGACAGGGGGAACACTGAAGCTTTCTTT.

The chain recombines TRBV29-1 with TRBJ2-2, with 7 positions matching TRBD2. This CDR3 spans 14 amino acids. V lost 4 bases, J lost 5 bases, and 7 bases stayed unmatched. Per germline, CDR1 SQVTM and CDR2 ANQGSEA. The CDR3 region is CSVGAGRGTGELFF. CDR3 in DNA: TGCAGCGTTGGGGCAGGGAGGGGAACCGGGGAGCTGTTTTTT.

The genes are TRBV5-6 and TRBJ1-1, with unresolved D. The CDR3 covers 14 residues. V was shortened by 4 bases and J by 3 bases, with 13 bases between the two germline ends. CDR1 SGHDT and CDR2 YYEEEE come from the germline V gene. The CDR3 coding sequence is TGTGCCAGCAGCGGACTACGCGGGGACACTGAAGCTTTCTTT. It encodes CASSGLRGDTEAFF.

The chain links TRBV30 to TRBJ2-3; TRBD2 aligns across 7 bases. There are 14 residues in the CDR3. Germline CDR1 reads GTSNPN; CDR2 reads SVGIG (reference sequence). In DNA form, the CDR3 reads TGTGCATCTTCTAGCGGAGTTAGCACAGATACGCAGTATTTT. This codes for CASSSGVSTDTQYF.

This clone has just a few counts. The chain employs TRBV5-4 and TRBJ1-3; possible D gene TRBD1, 6 bases. The ends were cut back, 1 base at V and 3 bases at J, with 14 bases in the middle. The CDR3 has 16 residues. The V gene's germline CDR1 is SGHNT and CDR2 YYREEE (reference sequence). This CDR3 is CASSLSAGASGNTIYF. CDR3 DNA sequence: TGTGCCAGCAGCTTGAGCGCAGGGGCGAGTGGAAACACCATATATTTT.

This clone was detected only a few times. This chain uses TRBV5-5 with TRBJ1-5; unclear D gene. Trimming took 1 base from V and 0 from J, leaving 8 bases between them. CDR1 and CDR2 from the germline V gene are SGHKS and YYEKEE (reference sequence). The CDR3 extends over 15 amino acids. This CDR3 reads CASSLWQDSNQPQHF. CDR3 bases: TGTGCCAGCAGCTTGTGGCAGGATAGCAATCAGCCCCAGCATTTT.

Within the sample, this clone is medium-sized (0.01 to 0.1%). This chain joins TRBV7-2 and TRBJ2-7; TRBD1 matches 7 bases. V was clipped by 1 base and J by 5 bases; unmatched bases: 8. Germline CDR1 SGHTA, CDR2 FQGNSA. The CDR3 loop spans 15 amino acids. The DNA for the CDR3 is TGTGCCAGCAGCTTAGTCGGGGACAGCGTTCACGAGCAGTACTTC. It codes for CASSLVGDSVHEQYF. The variable domain in full, with the rest retrieved from reference TRBV7-2 and TRBJ2-7, is GAGVSQSPSNKVTEKGKDVELRCDPISGHTALYWYRQSLGQGLEFLIYFQGNSAPDKSGLPSDRFSAERTGGSVSTLTIQRTQQEDSAVYLCASSLVGDSVHEQYFGPGTRLTVT.

This clone was seen a few times. V is TRBV12-3 or TRBV12-4 and J is TRBJ1-4; D unclear. This CDR3 is built from 11 residues. Trimming cost V 5 bases and J 7 bases, with 5 bases left between them. CDR3 amino acids: CASSVSEKLFF. The CDR3 nucleotides read TGTGCCAGCAGTGTCAGTGAAAAACTGTTTTTT.

The chain joins TRBV7-2 to TRBJ1-5, with TRBD1 as a possible D gene (5 bases). Trimming pared 1 base from V and 2 bases from J, leaving 12 bases between. This CDR3 is built from 16 residues. Germline V CDR1 and CDR2: SGHTA, FQGNSA. CDR3 region: CASSLVGGRGNQPQHF. The DNA for the CDR3 is TGTGCCAGCAGCTTAGTCGGGGGAAGGGGCAATCAGCCCCAGCATTTT. The full variable domain, in which reference TRBV7-2 and TRBJ1-5 provide the parts outside the CDR3, is GAGVSQSPSNKVTEKGKDVELRCDPISGHTALYWYRQSLGQGLEFLIYFQGNSAPDKSGLPSDRFSAERTGGSVSTLTIQRTQQEDSAVYLCASSLVGGRGNQPQHFGDGTRLSIL.

V gene TRBV16 combines with J gene TRBJ1-1; the match to TRBD1 covers 10 bases. Losses at the gene ends were 1 base for V and 6 bases for J; bases not matched to a gene: 8. CDR1 is KGHSY and CDR2 is FQNENV in the germline V gene. This CDR3 has 16 residues. CDR3 coding DNA: TGTGCCAGCAGCCAATTCGGAGGACAGGGGGTTTCTGAAGCTTTCTTT. This gives the protein CASSQFGGQGVSEAFF.

The V call is TRBV7-2, the J call TRBJ1-2; no reliable D call. The germline V gene encodes CDR1 SGHTA and CDR2 FQGNSA. V was shortened by 4 bases and J by 6 bases, with 12 bases between the two germline ends. The CDR3 is 13 amino acids. Here the CDR3 DNA reads TGTGCCAGCAGCTCGGATTACTATCATGGCTACACCTTC. Translating gives CASSSDYYHGYTF. Combining the CDR3 with reference TRBV7-2 and TRBJ1-2 gives the whole variable domain GAGVSQSPSNKVTEKGKDVELRCDPISGHTALYWYRQSLGQGLEFLIYFQGNSAPDKSGLPSDRFSAERTGGSVSTLTIQRTQQEDSAVYLCASSSDYYHGYTFGSGTRLTVV.